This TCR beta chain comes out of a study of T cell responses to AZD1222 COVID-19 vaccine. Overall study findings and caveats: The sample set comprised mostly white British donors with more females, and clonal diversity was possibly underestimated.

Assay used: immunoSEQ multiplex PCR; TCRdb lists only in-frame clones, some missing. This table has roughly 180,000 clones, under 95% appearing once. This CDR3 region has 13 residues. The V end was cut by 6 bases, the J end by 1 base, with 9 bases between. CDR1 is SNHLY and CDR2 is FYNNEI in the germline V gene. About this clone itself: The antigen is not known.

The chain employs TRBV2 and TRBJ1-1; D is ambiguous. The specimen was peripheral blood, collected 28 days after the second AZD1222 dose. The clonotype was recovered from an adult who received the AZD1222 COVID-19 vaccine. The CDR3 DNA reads TGTGCCAGCAGGAAAGAGGGGAACACTGAAGCTTTCTTT. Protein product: CASRKEGNTEAFF.